This T cell receptor beta chain came from a study of T cells in Graves' hyperthyroidism and ophthalmopathy. Study-level background: Peripheral blood was secured at the point of initial diagnosis, before any treatment.

Study conclusions and caveats: Ophthalmopathy and stable hyperthyroidism were told apart by a 13 V-J model.

This clonotype was found many times. What it binds is not known. V was trimmed by 2 bases and J by 4 bases, leaving 8 bases between them. The germline V gene has CDR1 DFQATT and CDR2 SNEGSKA (reference sequence). CDR3 length: 13 residues. When ophthalmopathy did not progress within 18 months, Graves' hyperthyroidism was considered stable. Amplified TCR beta CDR3 regions derived from RNA transcripts. First-round RT-PCR with HTBI primers amplified the TCR CDR3 region. TCRdb recomputed calls from the multiplex PCR reads with MiXCR, one row per CDR3 protein. The sample contains around 620,000 distinct CDR3 sequences, 16% of which appear only once.

Material: blood. The chain has TRBV20-1 and TRBJ1-4, with D uncertain. The receptor's source is a woman under 40 with Graves' hyperthyroidism. The CDR3 DNA reads as TGCAGTGCTAGACAGAGCCTTAATGAAAAACTGTTTTTT. It translates to CSARQSLNEKLFF.